Listed below are T cell receptor beta chains from one sample, sequenced in a study of OX40 agonist ivuxolimab in advanced cancers. Assay used: immunoSEQ multiplex PCR; TCRdb lists only in-frame clones, some missing. The sample lists 39,000 or so clones; 89% were seen once. The sample was CD4+ or CD8+ T cells sorted from blood, taken in a trial of the OX40 agonist ivuxolimab. Receptor source: an adult with an advanced solid tumor such as melanoma, head and neck, liver or kidney cancer. CDR3s include the opening cysteine and the closing phenylalanine or tryptophan. D genes are given only for firm matches. The listing skips clone size in some rows; elsewhere it reads once, few, many or a size class.

j_call v_call d_call clone_size cdr3_aa cdr3_nt
TRBJ2-5 TRBV14 . . CASSQDSPTQYF TGTGCCAGCAGCCAAGATTCCCCTACCCAGTACTTC
TRBJ1-2 TRBV10-3 . . CAISGIRRGYGYTF TGTGCCATCAGTGGGATAAGGCGGGGCTATGGCTACACCTTC
TRBJ1-4 TRBV5-4 . . CASSLGGATNEKLFF TGTGCCAGCAGCTTGGGAGGAGCAACTAATGAAAAACTGTTTTTT
TRBJ1-2 TRBV4-2 . . CASSQNYGYTF TGTGCCAGCAGCCAAAACTATGGCTACACCTTC
TRBJ1-2 TRBV29-1 . . CSVRTTGGYGYTF TGCAGCGTGCGGACCACAGGAGGCTATGGCTACACCTTC
TRBJ2-3 TRBV7-9 TRBD2 . CASSTTGFSGGSADTQYF TGTGCCAGCAGCACTACCGGGTTTAGCGGGGGTTCGGCAGATACGCAGTATTTT
TRBJ2-2 TRBV9 . . CASSVLQDGELFF TGTGCCAGCAGCGTACTTCAAGATGGGGAGCTGTTTTTT
TRBJ2-7 TRBV30 . . CAWSVGHGFYEQYF TGTGCCTGGAGTGTGGGACATGGCTTCTACGAGCAGTACTTC
TRBJ2-6 TRBV7-8 TRBD2 once CASSLEPLAGLAQGANVLTF TGTGCCAGCAGCTTAGAGCCTCTCGCGGGACTAGCACAGGGGGCCAACGTCCTGACTTTC
TRBJ1-2 TRBV5-4 . . CASSSPTRADYGYTF TGTGCCAGCAGCTCCCCGACCCGGGCAGACTATGGCTACACCTTC
TRBJ2-5 TRBV6-6 . . CASSYGGNLPQETQYF TGTGCCAGCAGTTACGGGGGGAACCTTCCACAAGAGACCCAGTACTTC
TRBJ1-2 TRBV25-1 . . CASSESVGGNYGYTF TGTGCCAGCAGTGAATCTGTGGGGGGGAACTATGGCTACACCTTC
TRBJ2-2 TRBV5-4 TRBD2 . CASSLASGGRNTGELFF TGTGCCAGCAGCTTGGCTAGCGGGGGCCGAAACACCGGGGAGCTGTTTTTT
TRBJ2-7 TRBV5-1 TRBD1 . CASRPGQGFNEQYF TGCGCCAGCAGGCCGGGACAGGGGTTTAACGAGCAGTACTTC
TRBJ1-6 TRBV7-2 . . CASSPRQASPLHF TGTGCCAGCAGCCCCAGACAGGCTTCACCCCTCCACTTT
TRBJ1-1 TRBV5-1 . once CASSSRGNTEAFF TGCGCCAGCAGCTCCCGGGGGAACACTGAAGCTTTCTTT
TRBJ2-7 TRBV5-8 . once CASTTGVLGPNEQYF TGTGCCAGCACCACCGGTGTTTTAGGCCCTAACGAGCAGTACTTC
TRBJ1-1 TRBV7-3 . . CASSPDSMNTEAFF TGTGCCAGCAGCCCGGACAGTATGAACACTGAAGCTTTCTTT
TRBJ2-3 TRBV7-9 TRBD2 . CASIWTAGTSGVSTDTQYF TGTGCCAGCATCTGGACGGCGGGAACTAGCGGGGTGAGCACAGATACGCAGTATTTT
TRBJ2-2 TRBV5-1 TRBD2 . CASREGLASLDTGELFF TGCGCCAGCAGGGAGGGACTAGCGTCCCTTGACACCGGGGAGCTGTTTTTT
TRBJ2-5 TRBV5-1 . . CASSLVGTEETQYF TGCGCCAGCAGCTTAGTCGGGACGGAAGAGACCCAGTACTTC
TRBJ1-1 TRBV7-9 TRBD1 . CASSLGDRGTEAFF TGTGCCAGCAGCTTAGGGGACAGAGGGACTGAAGCTTTCTTT
TRBJ2-2 TRBV19 . once CASSIGQDTGELFF TGTGCCAGTAGTATAGGGCAAGACACCGGGGAGCTGTTTTTT
TRBJ1-5 TRBV7-2 TRBD1 . CASSLSSGDSGQPQHF TGTGCCAGCAGCTTGTCGTCGGGGGACAGTGGACAGCCCCAGCATTTT
TRBJ1-1 TRBV5-4 TRBD1 medium-sized CASQRKQGVYTEAFF TGTGCCAGCCAACGCAAACAGGGGGTCTACACTGAAGCTTTCTTT
TRBJ2-3 TRBV7-2 TRBD2 . CAIGATSSGTDTQYF TGTGCCATTGGGGCGACTAGCTCCGGCACAGATACGCAGTATTTT
TRBJ2-2 TRBV11-3 . . CASSLDTGITGELFF TGTGCCAGCAGCTTAGATACAGGGATCACCGGGGAGCTGTTTTTT
TRBJ2-7 TRBV6-5 TRBD1 . CAVQGDLHEQYF TGTGCCGTACAGGGGGATCTGCACGAGCAGTACTTC
TRBJ2-3 TRBV7-2 TRBD1 . CAVPRGRVSTDTQYF TGTGCCGTACCAAGGGGGCGGGTAAGCACAGATACGCAGTATTTT
TRBJ1-1 TRBV7-8 . once CASSRYTTGHLTEAFF TGTGCCAGCAGCCGATATACCACGGGACACCTCACTGAAGCTTTCTTT
TRBJ1-2 TRBV28 . once CASSTAVVVGYGYTF TGTGCCAGCAGTACAGCGGTAGTAGTCGGCTATGGCTACACCTTC
TRBJ2-5 TRBV7-9 . once CASGTYQETQYF TGTGCCAGCGGGACTTACCAAGAGACCCAGTACTTC
TRBJ1-1 TRBV6-1 . . CASSVGIGSKENTEAFF TGTGCCAGCAGTGTGGGGATTGGGAGCAAAGAGAACACTGAAGCTTTCTTT
TRBJ2-1 TRBV13 TRBD2 . CASSSLAGYNEQFF TGTGCCAGCAGCTCACTAGCGGGGTACAATGAGCAGTTCTTC
TRBJ2-4 TRBV6-5 TRBD1 . CAVGTGTNIQYF TGTGCCGTAGGGACAGGGACGAACATTCAGTACTTC
TRBJ1-4 TRBV15 . . CATSGTAHNEKLFF TGTGCCACCAGCGGGACGGCCCATAATGAAAAACTGTTTTTT
TRBJ1-2 TRBV5-6 TRBD1 . CASSLVPGQGNGYTF TGTGCCAGCAGCTTAGTGCCGGGACAGGGTAATGGCTACACCTTC
TRBJ1-2 TRBV6-5 TRBD1 once CASSSQGAGYTF TGTGCCAGCAGTTCACAGGGGGCTGGCTACACCTTC
TRBJ2-7 TRBV7-9 . few CASSTPGGPSLEQYF TGTGCCAGCAGCACACCGGGGGGCCCTTCATTAGAGCAGTACTTC
TRBJ1-2 TRBV27 TRBD1 few CASSSLTGSGYTF TGTGCCAGCAGTTCTTTGACAGGGAGTGGCTACACCTTC
TRBJ1-1 TRBV7-8 TRBD1 . CASSQDRGITEAFF TGTGCCAGCAGCCAAGACAGGGGGATCACTGAAGCTTTCTTT
TRBJ1-6 TRBV5-4 . few CASSLSGGTYNSPLHF TGTGCCAGCAGCTTGTCGGGGGGCACCTATAATTCACCCCTCCACTTT
TRBJ1-5 TRBV25-1 . once CASSEWDQPQHF TGTGCCAGCAGTGAATGGGATCAGCCCCAGCATTTT
TRBJ1-2 TRBV5-4 . once CASSIQGVGYGYTF TGTGCCAGCAGCATACAGGGCGTAGGCTATGGCTACACCTTC
TRBJ1-1 TRBV7-2 TRBD1 . CASSYDRVGSTYMNTEAFF TGTGCCAGCAGCTACGACAGGGTTGGTTCGACCTATATGAACACTGAAGCTTTCTTT
TRBJ1-2 TRBV2 . once CASSERPQLYGYTF TGTGCCAGCAGTGAACGCCCGCAGCTCTATGGCTACACCTTC
TRBJ2-5 TRBV15 TRBD2 . CATSQGGGSQGTQYF TGTGCCACCAGCCAGGGCGGGGGGAGTCAAGGGACCCAGTACTTC